The 23 T cell receptor beta chains below were found in one sample sequenced in a study of blood T cell repertoires in COVID-19. Only in-frame clones appear in the TCRdb table, and some are missing; sequencing was by immunoSEQ multiplex PCR. The sample has about 40,000 clones; 85% to 95% are singletons. What was sequenced was peripheral blood. Receptors originate from a man between 50 and 59 years old with active COVID-19.

This clone appeared a few times. The gene calls are TRBV2 and TRBJ1-5; D is uncertain. The V and J ends lost 3 bases and 3 bases respectively, with 9 bases between them. Germline CDR1 reads SNHLY; CDR2 reads FYNNEI. This CDR3 region has 14 residues. CDR3 nucleotides: TGTGCCAGCAGTGATAGCGCAGACAATCAGCCCCAGCATTTT. Translation gives CASSDSADNQPQHF.

The genes are TRBV7-8 and TRBJ1-2; possible D gene TRBD1, 6 bases. V dropped 5 bases and J dropped 4 bases, with 23 bases sitting between them. The germline V gene has CDR1 SGHVS and CDR2 FQNEAQ. The CDR3 consists of 17 residues. This CDR3 is CASSPGVRGTRSYGYTF. In nucleotides, the CDR3 is TGTGCCAGCAGCCCCGGGGTAAGGGGGACCCGATCCTATGGCTACACCTTC.

The CDR3 bases are TGTGCCAGTAGTATAGCCAGGGGGAGAATCAATCAGCCCCAGCATTTT. Translated: CASSIARGRINQPQHF. The genes are TRBV19 and TRBJ1-5, with TRBD1 matching over 7 bases. Per the germline V gene, CDR1 is LNHDA and CDR2 is SQIVND (reference sequence). The V gene end was trimmed by 1 base and the J gene end by 3 bases; junction bases not matched to a gene: 6. The CDR3 consists of 16 residues.

Here the CDR3 reads CATGQDNEQFF. The CDR3 DNA follows: TGTGCCACCGGCCAGGACAATGAGCAGTTCTTC. The rearrangement uses TRBV24-1 and TRBJ2-1; no clear D gene. CDR3 length equals 11 residues. Germline V CDR1 and CDR2: KGHDR, SFDVKD. With 9 bases removed from V and 5 bases from J, the gap between germline ends came to 7 bases.

The rearrangement joins TRBV13 to TRBJ2-7; 10 bases map to TRBD1. J lost 5 bases, V lost 4 bases, and 5 bases had no gene match. CDR1 is PRHDT and CDR2 is FYEKMQ in the germline V gene (reference sequence). The CDR3 runs to 14 residues. CDR3 protein: CASSWGQGNDEQYF. The CDR3 DNA sequence: TGTGCCAGCAGCTGGGGACAGGGGAACGACGAGCAGTACTTC.

The V call is TRBV2, the J call TRBJ1-5; D may be TRBD1 (6 bases). The CDR3 has 15 residues. Germline values: CDR1 SNHLY, CDR2 FYNNEI. V lost 5 bases and J lost 6, with 17 bases in between. The CDR3 here is CASSPQQGFGQPQHF. CDR3 bases: TGTGCCAGCAGTCCCCAACAGGGATTTGGTCAGCCCCAGCATTTT. Together with reference TRBV2 and TRBJ1-5, the CDR3 gives the full variable domain: EPEVTQTPSHQVTQMGQEVILRCVPISNHLYFYWYRQILGQKVEFLVSFYNNEISEKSEIFDDQFSVERPDGSNFTLKIRSTKLEDSAMYFCASSPQQGFGQPQHFGDGTRLSIL.

The chain couples TRBV28 to TRBJ2-1; TRBD1 matches 7 bases. The CDR3 is 15 residues long. Trimming took 2 bases from V and 3 from J; bases not matched to a gene: 4. Germline V gene sequence: CDR1 MDHEN, CDR2 SYDVKM. CDR3: CASSLGTDYYNEQFF. The DNA for the CDR3 is TGTGCCAGCAGTTTAGGGACAGACTACTACAATGAGCAGTTCTTC.

The genes are TRBV7-2 and TRBJ1-5; D call uncertain. There are 12 residues in the CDR3. The ends were cut back, 5 bases at V and 9 bases at J, with 11 bases in the middle. Germline CDR1 SGHTA, CDR2 FQGNSA. The CDR3 is CASSPRSGPQHF. DNA of the CDR3: TGTGCCAGCAGCCCAAGATCAGGGCCCCAGCATTTT.

The chain combines TRBV19 with TRBJ2-5; the match to TRBD1 covers 9 bases. V lost 9 bases, J lost 4 bases, and 6 bases stayed unmatched. Germline V lookup: CDR1 LNHDA, CDR2 SQIVND (reference sequence). CDR3 length equals 13 residues. The CDR3 loop reads CARQGAPRETQYF. The CDR3 nucleotides read TGTGCCAGACAGGGGGCGCCCCGAGAGACCCAGTACTTC.

This clone is a singleton in its sample. The chain links TRBV4-1 to TRBJ1-5; no firm D call. V gave up 1 base and J gave up 4 bases, with 11 bases separating them. Germline CDR1 and CDR2: MGHRA and YSYEKL. The CDR3 totals 15 residues. CDR3 sequence reads: CASSQGPGINQPQHF. The DNA for the CDR3 is TGCGCCAGCAGCCAAGGCCCGGGAATAAATCAGCCCCAGCATTTT.

The CDR3 DNA reads TGTGCCAGCAGTGAAATCAGGGGGGAAGGCAATGAGCAGTTCTTC. This codes for CASSEIRGEGNEQFF. The chain employs TRBV2 and TRBJ2-1; D might be TRBD1 (7 bases). The germline V gene has CDR1 SNHLY and CDR2 FYNNEI. The CDR3 has 15 residues. The ends were cut back, 2 bases at V and 6 bases at J, with 14 bases in the middle.

The J gene is TRBJ2-1, the V gene TRBV6-1, with 8 bases fitting TRBD1. J was trimmed by 6 bases and V by 3 bases; bases with no gene match: 7. The germline V gene has CDR1 MNHNS and CDR2 SASEGT. The CDR3 spans 15 residues. The CDR3 here is CASSDRGQPGNEQFF. CDR3 DNA sequence: TGTGCCAGCAGTGACAGGGGGCAACCAGGCAATGAGCAGTTCTTC.

V and J are TRBV30 and TRBJ1-6, with 9 nucleotides matching TRBD1. The length of the CDR3 is 16 residues. V shed 6 bases and J 7 bases; nucleotides not matched to a gene: 13. CDR1 and CDR2 (germline): GTSNPN, SVGIG (reference sequence). The CDR3, as DNA: TGTGCCTGTCGGGACAGGGCGACGCCGGCCAATTCACCCCTCCACTTT. Translation: CACRDRATPANSPLHF.

The genes are TRBV28 and TRBJ2-2; D is perhaps TRBD1 (6 bases). The CDR3 sequence is 15 residues long. V lost 6 bases, J lost 3 bases, and 14 bases lay in between. CDR1 is MDHEN and CDR2 is SYDVKM in the germline V gene. The CDR3 loop is CASSGRQDYTGELFF. The CDR3 coding sequence is TGTGCCAGCAGCGGTCGACAGGACTACACCGGGGAGCTGTTTTTT.

This rearrangement joins TRBV2 to TRBJ1-2; D is possibly TRBD1 (5 bases). Trimming removed 5 bases at V and 4 bases at J, with 14 bases between. The germline V gene has CDR1 SNHLY and CDR2 FYNNEI. This CDR3 spans 14 amino acids. CDR3 nucleotides: TGTGCCAGCAGTTCCGGGGGGGATCTCTATGGCTACACCTTC. It is translated as CASSSGGDLYGYTF. The full variable domain, its missing parts supplied by reference TRBV2 and TRBJ1-2, is EPEVTQTPSHQVTQMGQEVILRCVPISNHLYFYWYRQILGQKVEFLVSFYNNEISEKSEIFDDQFSVERPDGSNFTLKIRSTKLEDSAMYFCASSSGGDLYGYTFGSGTRLTVV.

The CDR3 region is CASSFGGAHVETQYF. The CDR3 nucleotides are TGTGCCAGCAGTTTCGGAGGGGCGCACGTTGAGACCCAGTACTTC. This chain uses TRBV28 with TRBJ2-5; D may be TRBD2 (6 bases). Trimming removed 3 bases at V and 5 bases at J, with 16 bases between. Germline V gives CDR1 MDHEN, CDR2 SYDVKM. CDR3 length equals 15 residues.

The chain has TRBV28 and TRBJ1-5; D may be TRBD1 (6 bases). The length of the CDR3 is 16 residues. V was clipped by 7 bases and J by 0 bases, with 16 bases between them. Germline V gives CDR1 MDHEN, CDR2 SYDVKM. CDR3 in DNA: TGTGCCAGCAAAGAGGGGGGGTCCTATAGCAATCAGCCCCAGCATTTT. It translates to CASKEGGSYSNQPQHF.

This rearrangement joins TRBV28 to TRBJ2-7, with 7 bases matching TRBD1. The germline V gene encodes CDR1 MDHEN and CDR2 SYDVKM. The CDR3 has 13 residues. The V gene end was trimmed by 11 bases and the J gene end by 0 bases; junction bases not matched to a gene: 7. CDR3 sequence: CAGQDGRSYEQYF. CDR3 in DNA: TGTGCCGGACAGGATGGGCGCTCCTACGAGCAGTACTTC.

V usage is TRBV6-6 and J usage is TRBJ2-7; no definite D call. The CDR3 contains 13 residues. V was trimmed by 6 bases and J by 3 bases, leaving 12 bases between them. CDR1 is MNHNY, CDR2 SVGAGI, per germline (reference sequence). This CDR3 reads CASSQTLGYEQYF. CDR3 nucleotide sequence: TGTGCCAGCAGCCAGACTCTAGGCTACGAGCAGTACTTC.

The chain links TRBV5-1 to TRBJ2-7; 8 positions match TRBD1. This CDR3 comprises 16 residues. The junction had 7 bases not matched to a gene; V was cut back by 0 bases and J by 2 bases. Looked up from germline, CDR1 is SGHRS and CDR2 is YFSETQ. Written as DNA, the CDR3 is TGCGCCAGCAGCTTGGCCGGACAGGGCGGGACCTACGAGCAGTACTTC. This gives the protein CASSLAGQGGTYEQYF. Complete variable domain (other parts from reference TRBV5-1 and TRBJ2-7): KAGVTQTPRYLIKTRGQQVTLSCSPISGHRSVSWYQQTPGQGLQFLFEYFSETQRNKGNFPGRFSGRQFSNSRSEMNVSTLELGDSALYLCASSLAGQGGTYEQYFGPGTRLTVT.

This rearrangement joins TRBV9 to TRBJ2-6; D not certain. The V and J ends lost 5 bases and 4 bases respectively, with 19 bases between them. Looked up from germline, CDR1 is SGDLS and CDR2 is YYNGEE. This CDR3 spans 17 amino acids. The CDR3 loop is CASSYTTESVGANVLTF. The CDR3 bases are TGTGCCAGCAGTTATACGACGGAGTCTGTGGGGGCCAACGTCCTGACTTTC.

This chain joins TRBV18 and TRBJ2-1; TRBD2 agrees at 12 bases. The CDR3 runs to 16 residues. Germline loops: CDR1 KGHSH, CDR2 LQKENI. V was clipped by 6 bases and J by 4 bases; unmatched bases: 7. CDR3 DNA sequence: TGTGCCAGCTCGCAAACTAGCGGGAGGCTTTACAATGAGCAGTTCTTC. Translated: CASSQTSGRLYNEQFF.

The rearrangement links TRBV4-1 to TRBJ2-7, with 11 positions matching TRBD2. The V and J ends lost 5 bases and 6 bases, in that order; junction bases with no gene match: 15. Germline-derived CDR1 and CDR2 are MGHRA and YSYEKL. This CDR3 region has 17 residues. The CDR3 nucleotides read TGCGCCAGCAGCAGCGGGGGGACTAGCGGACCCCGCGGCGAGCAGTACTTC. Translating gives CASSSGGTSGPRGEQYF.